The T cell receptor (beta chain) described here comes from a study of molecular identifiers for immune sequencing clone quantification. Overall study results and limits: Investigators reportedly could detect spiked Jurkat TCR RNA from one cell among around 930,000 naive cells.

This clonotype occurred many times. The target antigen is unknown. Germline V gene sequence: CDR1 MNHEY, CDR2 SMNVEV (reference sequence). Germline trimming cut 2 bases from V and 4 bases from J; bases unmatched to any gene: 2. The CDR3 contains 15 residues. Using its own MiXCR run on the PCR reads, TCRdb lists one record per CDR3 protein. The table shows about 300,000 distinct CDR3 sequences, with over 20% occurring only once. Libraries of naive CD8 T cells were made from 20,000 to 1,000,000 sorted cells. They used 10%, 30% or 50% RNA. The rearrangement uses TRBV27 and TRBJ2-3; 11 bases match TRBD2. This clonotype originated in a human donor in good health. Some libraries in this study had Jurkat cell RNA spiked in. The sample taken for sequencing was naive CD8+ T cells from blood, with Jurkat cell RNA spiked in. This sample's subset: FACS-sorted CD8+CD4-CCR7+CD45RA+ naive T cells. CDR3 amino acids: CASSLLLAGADTQYF. CDR3 bases: TGTGCCAGCAGTTTACTACTAGCGGGAGCAGATACGCAGTATTTT.